One T cell receptor (beta chain) is described in this entry. Looked up from germline, CDR1 is LNHNV and CDR2 is YYDKDF (reference sequence). The V and J ends lost 6 bases and 1 base respectively, with 12 bases between them. The CDR3 length is 15 residues. This record belongs to a study of blood T cell repertoires in COVID-19. For the study at large: Acute-phase and convalescent COVID-19 samples originated in the United States, Italy and Spain. Nucleic acid was either cDNA or gDNA, and it came from T cells, B-cell-depleted T cells, or PBMCs.

Self-reported history from a screening survey and questionnaire set each donor's cohort. For recovered donors of Cohort 3, there were two negative PCRs, clearance, or symptom resolution. Here immunoSEQ multiplex PCR was the method, and the copy in TCRdb shows in-frame clones only, minus some. Here the sample spans 200,000 to 250,000 clones, less than 85% being singletons. The V call is TRBV15, the J call TRBJ1-4; D unresolved. The source is a man between 60 and 70 years old who had recovered from COVID-19. Sequencing used PBMCs or T cells enriched from blood (not recorded which). Here the CDR3 DNA reads TGTGCCACCAGTCCGTTCCGGGGAACTAATGAAAAACTGTTTTTT. Translated: CATSPFRGTNEKLFF.